The rows below give T cell receptor beta chains drawn from one sample of a study of T cell responses to AZD1222 COVID-19 vaccine. Data came from immunoSEQ multiplex PCR; TCRdb stores just in-frame clones and leaves some out. The repertoire holds some 130,000 clones, over 75% seen once, with approximately 1.6% in the top ten. The source material was peripheral blood, sampled on day 0 of AZD1222 vaccination. The source of these receptors is an adult in good health. Each CDR3 is given with its conserved first and last residue. Fields, in order: V gene, CDR3 length, J gene, clone size, D gene, CDR3 DNA, CDR3 protein. A D gene is named only where the DNA matches it firmly. Size values are once, few and many counts, or a class for expanded clones, and some rows have none.

TRBV18	14	TRBJ2-5	-	TRBD1	TGTGCCAGCTCACCTACGACAGGGAAAGAGACCCAGTACTTC	CASSPTTGKETQYF
TRBV6-5	14	TRBJ2-7	-	TRBD1	TGTGCCAGCAGTTACTCGAGAACAGGGGCTAGATGGTACTTC	CASSYSRTGARWYF
TRBV10-2	17	TRBJ2-5	-	TRBD2	TGCGCCAGCAGGAGACTAGCGGGGGGGCGGATTGAAGAGACCCAGTACTTC	CASRRLAGGRIEETQYF
TRBV5-1	16	TRBJ1-3	-	-	TGCGCCAGTCCTAAGACAGCCGGATACTCTGGAAACACCATATATTTT	CASPKTAGYSGNTIYF
TRBV11-2	16	TRBJ1-1	-	TRBD1	TGTGCCAGCAGCAAACAGGGGCACAGGGGATTAACTGAAGCTTTCTTT	CASSKQGHRGLTEAFF
TRBV9	14	TRBJ2-1	-	-	TGTGCCAGCAGCGTAGGTCACTCCTACAATGAGCAGTTCTTC	CASSVGHSYNEQFF
TRBV3-1/TRBV3-2	20	TRBJ1-1	-	TRBD1	TGTGCCAGCAGCCAAGATCCCTTCCAAGGGACAGTAAGCATGAACACTGAAGCTTTCTTT	CASSQDPFQGTVSMNTEAFF
TRBV3-1/TRBV3-2	18	TRBJ1-2	-	TRBD1	TGTGCCAGCAGCCAGGCCCGGGGACAGGGAAACTCACGGTATGGCTACACCTTC	CASSQARGQGNSRYGYTF
TRBV6-6	13	TRBJ2-1	once	-	TGTGCCAGCAGTTACTCGAGGGCTGACCTTGGGTTCTTC	CASSYSRADLGFF
TRBV6-6	14	TRBJ1-2	-	-	TGTGCCAGCAGAACCATTGACAGCTTATGGGGCTACACCTTC	CASRTIDSLWGYTF
TRBV6-1	16	TRBJ2-7	-	-	TGTGCCAGCAGTGATTCAGGGGGGACAGAGACCTACGAGCAGTACTTC	CASSDSGGTETYEQYF
TRBV12-3/TRBV12-4	12	TRBJ1-5	-	TRBD1	TGTGCCAGCAGGAGACAGGGTAGGCCCCAGCATTTT	CASRRQGRPQHF
TRBV27	12	TRBJ1-1	many	-	TGTGCCAGCAGTGGGGGGCCCACTGAAGCTTTCTTT	CASSGGPTEAFF
TRBV3-1/TRBV3-2	16	TRBJ2-7	-	-	TGTGCCAGCAGCCAAGGTCGGGGGCGGGTGTTCTCCGAGCAGTACTTC	CASSQGRGRVFSEQYF
TRBV7-9	13	TRBJ2-2	-	-	TGTGCCCCGAGGGTACTAAACACCGGGGAGCTGTTTTTT	CAPRVLNTGELFF
TRBV18	16	TRBJ1-5	-	-	TGTGCCAGCTCACCACTGGAGGCGGGAGGGAATCAGCCCCAGCATTTT	CASSPLEAGGNQPQHF
TRBV11-2	14	TRBJ1-2	-	-	TGTGCCAGCAGCTTACAGGGGCCCGGGGGGGGCTACACCTTC	CASSLQGPGGGYTF
TRBV6-5	13	TRBJ1-1	-	-	TGTGCCAGCAGATGGGTACGGAACACTGAAGCTTTCTTT	CASRWVRNTEAFF
TRBV5-4	14	TRBJ2-2	-	TRBD1	TGTGCCAGCAGGGGGACAGTGAACACCGGGGAGCTGTTTTTT	CASRGTVNTGELFF
TRBV5-1	15	TRBJ2-4	-	TRBD2	TGCGCCAGCAGCTCAAGACTAGCGGCAGTAAACATTCAGTACTTC	CASSSRLAAVNIQYF
TRBV5-1	14	TRBJ1-4	-	TRBD1	TGCGCCAGCAGGCCCGGGACAGTAGATGAAAAACTGTTTTTT	CASRPGTVDEKLFF
TRBV5-4	14	TRBJ2-7	-	-	TGTGCCAGCAGCTTGGGACAGTCTGGCTACGAGCAGTACTTC	CASSLGQSGYEQYF